Presented here are 27 T cell receptor beta chains from one specimen sequenced in a study of cytomegalovirus exposure and HLA in healthy donors. The protocol was immunoSEQ multiplex PCR, while the TCRdb copy is restricted to in-frame clones and leaves out a portion. The sample lists over 100,000 clones; 89% were seen once. The sequencing input was PBMCs. These receptors all come from a man aged 30 to 45 in good health and CMV-seronegative.

The chain links TRBV27 to TRBJ2-7; TRBD2 agrees at 7 bases. CDR3 length equals 14 residues. From germline, CDR1 is MNHEY and CDR2 SMNVEV (reference sequence). With 6 bases clipped from V and 2 bases from J, the junction kept 7 bases outside the gene matches. The CDR3 is CASSPWGGAYEQYF. The CDR3 nucleotides read TGTGCCAGCAGCCCCTGGGGAGGGGCCTACGAGCAGTACTTC.

The chain recombines TRBV7-9 with TRBJ2-5; TRBD1 matches at 9 bases. Germline CDR1 and CDR2: SEHNR and FQNEAQ (reference sequence). V was pared by 8 bases and J by 5 bases, with 9 bases of the junction left unmatched. The CDR3 totals 14 residues. The CDR3 region has the DNA TGTGCCAGCGCGTGGACAGGGGATGGGGAGACCCAGTACTTC. It is translated as CASAWTGDGETQYF.

The V call is TRBV19, the J call TRBJ1-2; maybe TRBD1 (5 bases). The CDR3 totals 17 residues. In germline, CDR1 is LNHDA, CDR2 SQIVND (reference sequence). Trimming pared 2 bases from V and 8 bases from J, leaving 24 bases between. CDR3 bases: TGTGCCAGTAGTATACCCCCCCTCAGACAGAACGCATCGGGCTACACCTTC. Translation gives CASSIPPLRQNASGYTF. Full variable domain (missing parts from reference TRBV19 and TRBJ1-2): DGGITQSPKYLFRKEGQNVTLSCEQNLNHDAMYWYRQDPGQGLRLIYYSQIVNDFQKGDIAEGYSVSREKKESFPLTVTSAQKNPTAFYLCASSIPPLRQNASGYTFGSGTRLTVV.

This clone was seen a handful of times. V usage is TRBV7-2 and J usage is TRBJ1-2, with D uncertain. From germline, CDR1 is SGHTA and CDR2 FQGNSA. The CDR3 is 13 residues long. V lost 1 base to trimming and J lost 4 bases, with 7 bases between them. The CDR3 spells CASSLGSGYGYTF. The DNA for the CDR3 is TGTGCCAGCAGCTTAGGATCGGGCTATGGCTACACCTTC.

The V gene is TRBV5-6, the J gene TRBJ1-2, with D uncertain. In germline, CDR1 is SGHDT, CDR2 YYEEEE. CDR3 length equals 13 residues. Trimming shortened V by 0 bases and J by 2 bases, and 5 bases separated the two germline ends. CDR3 in DNA: TGTGCCAGCAGCTTGGCTTCGAACTATGGCTACACCTTC. It yields the protein CASSLASNYGYTF.

This clone was observed once. The gene calls are TRBV15 and TRBJ2-7; D remains unclear. The CDR3 consists of 13 residues. Germline-derived CDR1 and CDR2 are LNHNV and YYDKDF (reference sequence). Trimming removed 3 bases at V and 7 bases at J, with 13 bases between. CDR3 residues: CATSSLKWSEQYF. The CDR3 nucleotides read TGTGCCACCAGCAGCCTAAAATGGTCTGAGCAGTACTTC.

The V gene is TRBV5-1, the J gene TRBJ1-5; the D is unclear. Trimming cost V 4 bases and J 6 bases, with 17 bases left between them. Germline V CDR1 and CDR2: SGHRS, YFSETQ. This CDR3 is 15 amino acids long. For the CDR3, the DNA is TGCGCCAGCAGCCACAGACATCTTTGCTGTCAGCCCCAGCATTTT. Amino acids: CASSHRHLCCQPQHF.

The chain carries TRBV2 and TRBJ1-1; unclear D gene. CDR3 size: 13 residues. V was clipped by 6 bases and J by 0 bases, with 8 bases between them. CDR1 and CDR2 (germline): SNHLY, FYNNEI. The CDR3 DNA sequence: TGTGCCAGCAGGGCGGAGATGAACACTGAAGCTTTCTTT. This sequence encodes CASRAEMNTEAFF. Looking up the rest from reference TRBV2 and TRBJ1-1 gives the full variable domain: EPEVTQTPSHQVTQMGQEVILRCVPISNHLYFYWYRQILGQKVEFLVSFYNNEISEKSEIFDDQFSVERPDGSNFTLKIRSTKLEDSAMYFCASRAEMNTEAFFGQGTRLTVV.

The chain employs TRBV6-1 and TRBJ2-2; 7 bases map to TRBD1. Germline V gene lookup returns CDR1 MNHNS and CDR2 SASEGT. The V and J ends lost 5 bases and 1 base, in that order; junction bases with no gene match: 4. This CDR3 comprises 15 residues. CDR3: CASSWGQWNTGELFF. The CDR3 DNA follows: TGTGCCAGCAGTTGGGGACAGTGGAACACCGGGGAGCTGTTTTTT.

V and J are TRBV7-9 and TRBJ1-4; D might be TRBD1 (5 bases). Trimming left V 5 bases short and J 0 bases short, with 10 bases between. Germline V CDR1 and CDR2: SEHNR, FQNEAQ (reference sequence). This CDR3 comprises 15 residues. The CDR3 nucleotides read TGTGCCAGCAGCCCGGCAGGGCCAACTAATGAAAAACTGTTTTTT. Encoded protein: CASSPAGPTNEKLFF.

This clone occurred once. CDR3 coding DNA: TGTGCCAGCAGCTGGGCCGGGACAGAATATGGCTACACCTTC. Translated, it gives CASSWAGTEYGYTF. This chain uses TRBV27 with TRBJ1-2, with TRBD1 matching 7 bases. CDR3 length: 14 residues. Germline loops: CDR1 MNHEY, CDR2 SMNVEV (reference sequence). V lost 6 bases and J lost 5; bases outside the gene matches: 9.

The CDR3 spells CASSRTLEPRLFF. For the CDR3, the DNA is TGTGCCAGCAGCCGCACGCTTGAGCCCCGGCTGTTTTTT. The J gene is TRBJ1-4, the V gene TRBV16, with D uncertain. Trimming took off 4 bases at V and 14 bases at J, with 17 bases between the two ends. This CDR3 comprises 13 residues. CDR1 is KGHSY and CDR2 is FQNENV in the germline V gene.

CDR3 region: CASTQGGRGYNEQFF. CDR3 nucleotide sequence: TGTGCCAGCACCCAGGGGGGAAGGGGCTACAATGAGCAGTTCTTC. The V and J genes are TRBV27 and TRBJ2-1; TRBD1 might be the D (7 bases). The germline gives CDR1 MNHEY, CDR2 SMNVEV (reference sequence). The ends were cut back, 7 bases at V and 3 bases at J, with 16 bases in the middle. The CDR3 covers 15 residues.

This chain joins TRBV5-5 and TRBJ1-6, with D perhaps TRBD1 (6 bases). The CDR3 is made up of 14 amino acids. Looked up from germline, CDR1 is SGHKS and CDR2 is YYEKEE (reference sequence). Trimming cost V 2 bases and J 9 bases, with 12 bases left between them. The CDR3 loop reads CASSFQGLGSPLHF. In DNA form, the CDR3 reads TGTGCCAGCAGCTTTCAGGGGCTGGGTTCACCCCTCCACTTT.

This chain connects TRBV28 to TRBJ2-2, with a weak D call TRBD1 (5 bases). The CDR3 sequence is 13 residues long. Germline V gives CDR1 MDHEN, CDR2 SYDVKM. Trimming removed 6 bases from V and 1 base from J, with 6 bases in between. The CDR3 region has the DNA TGTGCCAGCAGGGGGCGGAACACCGGGGAGCTGTTTTTT. Protein: CASRGRNTGELFF.

The V and J genes are TRBV28 and TRBJ2-7; D perhaps matches TRBD2 (6 bases). Trimming left V 5 bases short and J 2 bases short, with 16 bases between. Germline V CDR1 and CDR2: MDHEN, SYDVKM. This CDR3 has 15 amino acids. CDR3 nucleotide sequence: TGTGCCAGCAGTCCCTCGGAGGGGTCGCCCTACGAGCAGTACTTC. Protein: CASSPSEGSPYEQYF.

The chain is built from TRBV7-6 and TRBJ2-6; tentative D call: TRBD2 (5 bases). The germline CDR1 and CDR2 sequences are SGHVS and FNYEAQ. Trimming shortened V by 5 bases and J by 0 bases, and 11 bases separated the two germline ends. The CDR3 sequence is 16 residues long. CDR3 region: CASSEGVSSGANVLTF. The CDR3 DNA is TGTGCCAGCAGCGAGGGCGTTAGCTCTGGGGCCAACGTCCTGACTTTC.

The genes are TRBV7-2 and TRBJ2-7; no definite D call. Germline V gives CDR1 SGHTA, CDR2 FQGNSA. The V end was cut by 5 bases, the J end by 4 bases, with 9 bases between. The CDR3 sequence is 12 residues long. The CDR3 coding sequence is TGTGCCAGCAGCCCGAGATTATACGAGCAGTACTTC. This sequence encodes CASSPRLYEQYF.

The table lists this clone with a few counts. V gene TRBV7-8 combines with J gene TRBJ1-5, with 10 bases matching TRBD1. The CDR3 is 16 amino acids. V trimming: 5 bases; J trimming: 6 bases; junction bases outside the gene matches: 10. The germline V gene has CDR1 SGHVS and CDR2 FQNEAQ. The CDR3 spells CASSTSRQGAVQPQHF. The CDR3 DNA reads TGTGCCAGCAGCACCTCCCGACAGGGGGCAGTTCAGCCCCAGCATTTT.

The chain carries TRBV27 and TRBJ1-2; D may be TRBD1 (5 bases). The V gene's germline CDR1 is MNHEY and CDR2 SMNVEV (reference sequence). Trimming removed 4 bases from V and 2 bases from J, with 8 bases in between. The CDR3 runs to 13 residues. The CDR3 spells CASSWAGNYGYTF. The CDR3 DNA reads as TGTGCCAGCAGTTGGGCAGGGAACTATGGCTACACCTTC.

V usage is TRBV30 and J usage is TRBJ1-1, with a possible D match to TRBD1 (6 bases). Germline CDR1 reads GTSNPN; CDR2 reads SVGIG (reference sequence). V was cut by 7 bases and J by 2 bases, with 20 bases left in between. The CDR3 totals 15 residues. Written as DNA, the CDR3 is TGTGCCTCCCCATTACACAGGGAGGGAAACACTGAAGCTTTCTTT. This gives the protein CASPLHREGNTEAFF.

Written as DNA, the CDR3 is TGTGCCAGCAGCCCCCAGACTAGTAGTCACAATGAGCAGTTCTTC. Translated, it gives CASSPQTSSHNEQFF. V gene TRBV7-3 combines with J gene TRBJ2-1; TRBD2 is a possible D gene (6 bases). V lost 5 bases and J 5 bases, leaving 16 bases between the germline ends. The CDR3 extends over 15 amino acids. Germline lookup yields CDR1 SGHTA and CDR2 FQGTGA.

V usage is TRBV11-2 and J usage is TRBJ2-7; 7 nucleotides line up with TRBD1. The CDR3 has 15 amino acids. Trimming cost V 2 bases and J 1 base; bases outside gene matches: 5. Looked up from germline, CDR1 is SGHAT and CDR2 is FQNNGV. The CDR3 DNA is TGTGCCAGCAGCTTAACCTACAGGGGTTCCTACGAGCAGTACTTC. It encodes CASSLTYRGSYEQYF.

This chain joins TRBV4-1 and TRBJ2-6, with TRBD1 identical over 9 bases. The CDR3 is made up of 19 amino acids. Germline trimming cut 0 bases from V and 0 bases from J; bases unmatched to any gene: 6. The V gene's germline CDR1 is MGHRA and CDR2 YSYEKL. This chain's CDR3 is CASSQDRDRAISGANVLTF. The DNA of the CDR3 is TGCGCCAGCAGCCAAGATAGGGACAGGGCTATCTCTGGGGCCAACGTCCTGACTTTC.

V gene TRBV2 combines with J gene TRBJ1-2, with a tentative D call TRBD1 (6 bases). Germline loops: CDR1 SNHLY, CDR2 FYNNEI. This CDR3 contains 13 residues. Trimming cost V 8 bases and J 4 bases, with 14 bases left between them. The CDR3 reads CASHWPGVYGYTF. The CDR3 coding sequence is TGTGCCAGCCACTGGCCAGGGGTCTATGGCTACACCTTC.

This chain links TRBV19 with TRBJ2-3; 12 nucleotides line up with TRBD2. From germline, CDR1 is LNHDA and CDR2 SQIVND (reference sequence). V shed 4 bases and J 1 base; nucleotides not matched to a gene: 3. There are 16 residues in the CDR3. CDR3 bases: TGTGCCAGTAGTACTGGGACTAGCGGGCGCACAGATACGCAGTATTTT. As protein: CASSTGTSGRTDTQYF.

This chain connects TRBV5-6 to TRBJ2-5; 9 bases line up with TRBD1. From germline, CDR1 is SGHDT and CDR2 YYEEEE. With V trimmed by 4 bases and J by 7 bases, 5 bases remained unmatched. The CDR3 covers 13 residues. The CDR3 DNA reads as TGTGCCAGCAGCCTCGGGACAGGGTCGACCCAGTACTTC. Translated: CASSLGTGSTQYF.